The next 20 T cell receptor beta chains were all read from a single sample in a study of shared clonotypes between healthy human individuals. Produced via immunoSEQ multiplex PCR; TCRdb's table is partial and in-frame only. The table records some 2,500,000 clones, 90% to 95% of them present only once. Sequencing was done on a sample of naive CD4+ T cells from PBMCs. The subset here: CD45RA+ positively selected. Every receptor here comes from a man younger than 35 in good health. Some clones in this sample may be carry-over from other donors' samples.

This clone was counted a single time. Other nucleotide sequences in the sample specify the same CDR3. This chain's CDR3 is CASSLAGSLNYGYTF. The DNA for the CDR3 is TGTGCCAGCAGCTTAGCTGGCAGCCTTAACTATGGCTACACCTTC. The rearrangement links TRBV7-9 to TRBJ1-2; the D is unclear. This CDR3 has 15 residues. Trimming removed 0 bases from V and 1 base from J, with 9 bases in between. The germline CDR1 and CDR2 sequences are SEHNR and FQNEAQ (reference sequence).

This clone was seen just once. The J gene is TRBJ2-7, the V gene TRBV7-9; 8 nucleotides agree with TRBD2. The V gene end was trimmed by 2 bases and the J gene end by 6 bases; junction bases not matched to a gene: 9. The CDR3 sequence is 15 residues long. CDR1 is SEHNR, CDR2 FQNEAQ, per germline (reference sequence). The DNA for the CDR3 is TGTGCCAGCAGCTTAATAGCAGCGGGAGTTGGCGAGCAGTACTTC. It is translated as CASSLIAAGVGEQYF. Based on the CDR3 plus reference TRBV7-9 and TRBJ2-7, the full variable domain is DTGVSQNPRHKITKRGQNVTFRCDPISEHNRLYWYRQTLGQGPEFLTYFQNEAQLEKSRLLSDRFSAERPKGSFSTLEIQRTEQGDSAMYLCASSLIAAGVGEQYFGPGTRLTVT.

This clone came up once. The chain joins TRBV7-2 to TRBJ1-1; D unclear. The CDR3 consists of 16 residues. Germline values: CDR1 SGHTA, CDR2 FQGNSA. V was clipped by 0 bases and J by 0 bases, with 11 bases between them. CDR3 amino acids: CASSLAALSLNTEAFF. The CDR3 DNA is TGTGCCAGCAGCTTAGCGGCATTGTCCTTGAACACTGAAGCTTTCTTT.

The rearrangement links TRBV18 to TRBJ2-7; possibly TRBD1 for D (5 bases). Germline loops: CDR1 KGHSH, CDR2 LQKENI. Trimming took 4 bases from V and 3 from J, leaving 13 bases between them. This CDR3 region has 14 residues. For the CDR3, the DNA is TGTGCCAGCTCACGCCAGGGTTCTCTCTACGAGCAGTACTTC. Its translation: CASSRQGSLYEQYF. The full variable domain, in which reference TRBV18 and TRBJ2-7 provide the parts outside the CDR3, is NAGVMQNPRHLVRRRGQEARLRCSPMKGHSHVYWYRQLPEEGLKFMVYLQKENIIDESGMPKERFSAEFPKEGPSILRIQQVVRGDSAAYFCASSRQGSLYEQYFGPGTRLTVT.

V and J are TRBV6-1 and TRBJ1-1, with D perhaps matching TRBD1 (6 bases). The CDR3 sequence is 15 residues long. The germline V and J ends were trimmed by 6 bases and 4 bases, with 18 bases remaining between them. The V gene's germline CDR1 is MNHNS and CDR2 SASEGT. As DNA, the CDR3 is TGTGCCAGCAGAGGGGCCCAACAGGGAGTCACTGAAGCTTTCTTT. As protein: CASRGAQQGVTEAFF.

The rearrangement links TRBV5-1 to TRBJ1-2, with 7 bases identical to TRBD1. This CDR3 region has 14 residues. Per the germline V gene, CDR1 is SGHRS and CDR2 is YFSETQ. V lost 3 bases, J lost 6 bases, and 8 bases stayed unmatched. CDR3 loop: CASSSQGWVNGYTF. CDR3 DNA: TGCGCCAGCAGCTCACAGGGGTGGGTGAATGGCTACACCTTC. Using reference TRBV5-1 and TRBJ1-2 for the parts outside the CDR3, the full variable domain is KAGVTQTPRYLIKTRGQQVTLSCSPISGHRSVSWYQQTPGQGLQFLFEYFSETQRNKGNFPGRFSGRQFSNSRSEMNVSTLELGDSALYLCASSSQGWVNGYTFGSGTRLTVV.

A remark on this clone: This sample includes further DNA sequences coding for the same CDR3. The V and J genes are TRBV5-1 and TRBJ1-5, with no clear D. This CDR3 has 13 residues. V lost 2 bases and J 1 base, leaving 4 bases between the germline ends. The germline CDR1 and CDR2 sequences are SGHRS and YFSETQ. The CDR3 loop is CASSFDSNQPQHF. The CDR3 nucleotides read TGCGCCAGCAGCTTTGACAGCAATCAGCCCCAGCATTTT.

The rearrangement links TRBV9 to TRBJ1-5; no clear D gene. The CDR3 runs to 15 residues. Trimming shortened V by 4 bases and J by 0 bases, and 11 bases separated the two germline ends. Looked up from germline, CDR1 is SGDLS and CDR2 is YYNGEE. This CDR3 is CASSPGTNSNQPQHF. DNA of the CDR3: TGTGCCAGCAGCCCGGGCACCAATAGCAATCAGCCCCAGCATTTT.

This CDR3 is CASSLRPSGSVDEQYF. The CDR3 DNA reads TGTGCCAGCAGTTTAAGGCCTAGCGGGAGTGTCGACGAGCAGTACTTC. The V gene is TRBV27, the J gene TRBJ2-7, with 10 bases lining up with TRBD2. With V trimmed by 2 bases and J by 5 bases, 9 bases remained unmatched. The CDR3 covers 16 residues. Germline V gene sequence: CDR1 MNHEY, CDR2 SMNVEV (reference sequence).

This chain links TRBV2 with TRBJ2-3; the match to TRBD2 covers 16 bases. This CDR3 spans 18 amino acids. Per the germline V gene, CDR1 is SNHLY and CDR2 is FYNNEI. The ends lost 6 bases at V and 1 base at J; junction bases unmatched: 7. DNA for the CDR3: TGTGCCAGCAGGGTCGGGACTAGCGGGAGGGCGGGCACAGATACGCAGTATTTT. Amino acid sequence: CASRVGTSGRAGTDTQYF.

The J gene is TRBJ2-7, the V gene TRBV30, with TRBD2 as a possible D gene (6 bases). Germline CDR1 reads GTSNPN; CDR2 reads SVGIG (reference sequence). V was cut by 5 bases and J by 7 bases, with 15 bases left in between. The CDR3 covers 12 residues. The CDR3 nucleotides read TGTGCCTGGGACGCCCGGGAGCGGGAGCAGTACTTC. Its protein is CAWDAREREQYF.

The V and J genes are TRBV5-1 and TRBJ2-7; D is undetermined. The CDR3 spans 15 residues. The V and J ends lost 2 bases and 3 bases respectively, with 15 bases between them. Germline CDR1 is SGHRS and CDR2 is YFSETQ. CDR3: CASSLRSFGFYEQYF. In nucleotides, the CDR3 is TGCGCCAGCAGCTTACGGAGTTTCGGGTTCTACGAGCAGTACTTC. Drawing the rest from reference TRBV5-1 and TRBJ2-7, the complete variable domain is KAGVTQTPRYLIKTRGQQVTLSCSPISGHRSVSWYQQTPGQGLQFLFEYFSETQRNKGNFPGRFSGRQFSNSRSEMNVSTLELGDSALYLCASSLRSFGFYEQYFGPGTRLTVT.

The chain is built from TRBV19 and TRBJ1-5, with a weak D call TRBD1 (6 bases). The CDR3 contains 16 residues. Trimming stripped 3 bases from V and 1 base from J, with 13 bases between. The germline CDR1 and CDR2 sequences are LNHDA and SQIVND (reference sequence). The CDR3 protein is CASSISRDTSNQPQHF. In nucleotides, the CDR3 is TGTGCCAGTAGTATTAGCCGGGACACCAGCAATCAGCCCCAGCATTTT.

The CDR3 is CASSPLGGGGADTQYF. The DNA for the CDR3 is TGTGCCAGCAGTCCCCTTGGGGGCGGTGGTGCAGATACGCAGTATTTT. The V and J genes are TRBV28 and TRBJ2-3; D is perhaps TRBD1 (6 bases). Germline CDR1 MDHEN, CDR2 SYDVKM. V shed 5 bases and J shed 4 bases, with 19 bases lying between them. The CDR3 extends over 16 amino acids.

The chain links TRBV5-4 to TRBJ1-1, with no clear D. Trimming removed 4 bases from V and 5 bases from J, with 12 bases in between. The CDR3 runs to 13 residues. Looked up from germline, CDR1 is SGHNT and CDR2 is YYREEE (reference sequence). CDR3 DNA sequence: TGTGCCAGCAGCCCCACGGCCGGGACTGAAGCTTTCTTT. Protein product: CASSPTAGTEAFF.

This clone was observed a single time. This chain connects TRBV7-2 to TRBJ2-2, with no clear D. V lost 5 bases and J lost 2, with 9 bases in between. In germline, CDR1 is SGHTA, CDR2 FQGNSA. CDR3 length: 14 amino acids. CDR3 DNA: TGTGCCAGCAGCCCCAACAGAAACACCGGGGAGCTGTTTTTT. It encodes CASSPNRNTGELFF.

The chain carries TRBV6-6 and TRBJ2-7; the D gene is possibly TRBD1 (5 bases). This CDR3 spans 12 amino acids. With 5 bases removed from V and 7 bases from J, the gap between germline ends came to 12 bases. Looked up from germline, CDR1 is MNHNY and CDR2 is SVGAGI (reference sequence). Here the CDR3 reads CASSRAPGEQYF. In DNA form, the CDR3 reads TGTGCCAGCAGTCGGGCCCCAGGGGAGCAGTACTTC.

This chain joins TRBV7-9 and TRBJ2-5; 8 nucleotides match TRBD2. After removal of 5 bases from V and 3 bases from J, the junction contained 14 bases not matched to a gene. CDR3 length equals 17 residues. Germline lookup yields CDR1 SEHNR and CDR2 FQNEAQ (reference sequence). The CDR3 sequence is CASSPPGRARAKETQYF. The DNA for the CDR3 is TGTGCCAGCAGCCCACCCGGGAGGGCCCGCGCCAAAGAGACCCAGTACTTC.

On this clone: Other DNA sequences in the same sample also yield this CDR3. This chain links TRBV2 with TRBJ2-7, with 9 bases that match TRBD1. Per germline, CDR1 SNHLY and CDR2 FYNNEI. J gave up 4 bases and V 6 bases, and 1 base lay outside the gene matches. CDR3 length: 12 residues. The CDR3 sequence: CASRDRGYEQYF. The CDR3 nucleotides are TGTGCCAGCAGGGACAGGGGATACGAGCAGTACTTC.

The chain joins TRBV7-9 to TRBJ1-2; the match to TRBD1 covers 8 bases. Trimming took 5 bases from V and 3 from J; bases not matched to a gene: 8. The CDR3 runs 15 residues. Germline lookup yields CDR1 SEHNR and CDR2 FQNEAQ (reference sequence). The CDR3 nucleotides are TGTGCCAGCAGCGTAACACAGGGGGTTGACTATGGCTACACCTTC. Translated, it gives CASSVTQGVDYGYTF. Variable domain in full (rest from reference TRBV7-9 and TRBJ1-2): DTGVSQNPRHKITKRGQNVTFRCDPISEHNRLYWYRQTLGQGPEFLTYFQNEAQLEKSRLLSDRFSAERPKGSFSTLEIQRTEQGDSAMYLCASSVTQGVDYGYTFGSGTRLTVV.